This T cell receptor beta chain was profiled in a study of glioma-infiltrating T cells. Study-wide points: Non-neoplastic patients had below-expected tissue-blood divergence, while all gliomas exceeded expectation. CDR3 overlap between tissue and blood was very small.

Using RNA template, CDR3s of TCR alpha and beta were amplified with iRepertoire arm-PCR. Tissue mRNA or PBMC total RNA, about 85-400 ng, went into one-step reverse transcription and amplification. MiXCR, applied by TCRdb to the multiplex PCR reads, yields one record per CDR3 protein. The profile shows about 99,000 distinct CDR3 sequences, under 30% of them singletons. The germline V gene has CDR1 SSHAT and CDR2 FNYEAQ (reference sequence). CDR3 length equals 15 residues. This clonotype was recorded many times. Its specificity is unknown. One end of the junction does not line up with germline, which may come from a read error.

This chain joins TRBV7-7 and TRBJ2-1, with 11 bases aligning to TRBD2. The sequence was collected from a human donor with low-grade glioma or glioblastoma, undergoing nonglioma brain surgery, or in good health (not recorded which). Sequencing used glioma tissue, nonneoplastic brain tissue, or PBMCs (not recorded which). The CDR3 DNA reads TGTGCTAGCAGCTTGACTAGCGGGGACTACAATGAGCAGTTCTTC. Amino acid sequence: CASSLTSGDYNEQFF.